Each of the 27 T cell receptor beta chains below was sequenced from the same sample in a study of T cells in Graves' hyperthyroidism and ophthalmopathy. Amplification targeted TCR beta CDR3 regions from RNA transcripts. TCR CDR3 underwent first-round RT-PCR with the HTBI primer set. TCRdb called the multiplex PCR reads again in MiXCR, with one record for every CDR3 protein. The sample has some 770,000 distinct CDR3 sequences; approximately 16% are singletons. The sequenced sample consisted of blood. These receptors all come from a man in his late teens or twenties with Graves' hyperthyroidism.

Many counts were recorded for this clonotype. The gene calls are TRBV2 and TRBJ2-3, with D perhaps matching TRBD1 (5 bases). CDR3 length: 14 residues. The V gene's germline CDR1 is SNHLY and CDR2 FYNNEI. The V end was cut by 4 bases, the J end by 3 bases, with 11 bases between. CDR3 loop: CASSVVQGTDTQYF. The CDR3 bases are TGTGCCAGCAGTGTCGTCCAGGGTACAGATACGCAGTATTTT.

This clonotype was seen more than once but under ten times. This rearrangement joins TRBV5-1 to TRBJ1-2; possibly TRBD1 for D (5 bases). The CDR3 length is 15 residues. Trimming took off 3 bases at V and 3 bases at J, with 15 bases between the two ends. In germline, CDR1 is SGHRS, CDR2 YFSETQ. DNA for the CDR3: TGCGCCAGCAGCTACAACAGGCTTCCACACTATGGCTACACCTTC. Translated: CASSYNRLPHYGYTF.

The gene calls are TRBV6-2 or TRBV6-3 and TRBJ2-1; 7 bases fit TRBD2. Germline CDR1 is MNHEY and CDR2 is SVGEGT. V lost 2 bases to trimming and J lost 4 bases; unmatched junction nucleotides: 5. The length of the CDR3 is 15 residues. The CDR3 loop is CASSYERDVYNEQFF. DNA of the CDR3: TGTGCCAGCAGTTACGAGCGGGATGTTTACAATGAGCAGTTCTTC.

This clonotype was picked up a small number of times. CDR3 sequence: CASSERGGPGELFF. CDR3 nucleotide sequence: TGTGCCAGCAGTGAAAGGGGGGGGCCCGGGGAGCTGTTTTTT. The J gene is TRBJ2-2, the V gene TRBV2, with D possibly TRBD2 on 7 matching bases. The CDR3 totals 14 residues. V was cut by 2 bases and J by 6 bases, with 10 bases left in between. Germline V gene lookup returns CDR1 SNHLY and CDR2 FYNNEI.

The chain carries TRBV2 and TRBJ2-2; weak D call: TRBD2 (6 bases). The CDR3 is 14 amino acids. V was clipped by 6 bases and J by 7 bases, with 15 bases between them. CDR1 and CDR2 from the germline V gene are SNHLY and FYNNEI. The CDR3 here is CASRTGAWDGELFF. The CDR3 nucleotides are TGTGCCAGCAGAACGGGAGCCTGGGACGGGGAGCTGTTTTTT.

V gene TRBV18 combines with J gene TRBJ2-2, with unresolved D. Germline loops: CDR1 KGHSH, CDR2 LQKENI. V shed 4 bases and J shed 3 bases, with 9 bases lying between them. CDR3 length: 14 amino acids. The CDR3 loop reads CASSHGPDTGELFF. CDR3 bases: TGTGCCAGCTCACACGGGCCTGACACCGGGGAGCTGTTTTTT.

The gene calls are TRBV6-1 and TRBJ1-1, with 7 positions matching TRBD1. Germline V lookup: CDR1 MNHNS, CDR2 SASEGT. This CDR3 is built from 17 residues. The V and J ends lost 6 bases and 4 bases, in that order; junction bases with no gene match: 17. The CDR3 DNA follows: TGTGCCAGCAGCCCCCTCGGTACAGGGGACCCCCTCACTGAAGCTTTCTTT. It specifies CASSPLGTGDPLTEAFF.

As for this clonotype: A clone one base away is much larger, so this may be a read error. V gene TRBV28 combines with J gene TRBJ2-7, with D perhaps matching TRBD1 (6 bases). From germline, CDR1 is MDHEN and CDR2 SYDVKM. The CDR3 covers 15 residues. The DNA of the CDR3 is TGTGCCAGCGGTTTATACGCGACAGGAACCTACGAGCAGTACTTC. Its protein is CASGLYATGTYEQYF.

The sample holds a few counts of this clonotype. The rearrangement links TRBV7-9 to TRBJ2-7, with TRBD2 identical over 9 bases. This CDR3 has 15 residues. Trimming cost V 1 base and J 5 bases; bases outside gene matches: 6. Germline V gene lookup returns CDR1 SEHNR and CDR2 FQNEAQ (reference sequence). Written as DNA, the CDR3 is TGTGCCAGCAGCTTAGTGGTAGCGGGAGACGACGAGCAGTACTTC. Translated, it gives CASSLVVAGDDEQYF.

The rearrangement joins TRBV24-1 to TRBJ2-1, with TRBD1 matching 9 bases. Looked up from germline, CDR1 is KGHDR and CDR2 is SFDVKD. The CDR3 spans 13 residues. J was trimmed by 9 bases and V by 9 bases; bases with no gene match: 8. The CDR3 here is CATSGTGIGEQFF. CDR3 nucleotide sequence: TGTGCCACCTCCGGGACAGGGATTGGTGAGCAGTTCTTC.

The chain employs TRBV5-6 and TRBJ2-2; tentative D call: TRBD2 (5 bases). V dropped 5 bases and J dropped 6 bases, with 17 bases sitting between them. The CDR3 contains 15 residues. CDR1 is SGHDT and CDR2 is YYEEEE in the germline V gene. The CDR3: CASRRAAKSSGELFF. The CDR3 nucleotides read TGTGCCAGCAGGAGGGCCGCGAAATCCTCCGGGGAGCTGTTTTTT.

This clonotype was found many times. The chain has TRBV15 and TRBJ2-3; no clear D gene. The germline gives CDR1 LNHNV, CDR2 YYDKDF (reference sequence). Trimming cost V 0 bases and J 0 bases, with 16 bases left between them. The CDR3 is 18 amino acids. The CDR3 region is CATSRDLISESSTDTQYF. CDR3 DNA: TGTGCCACCAGCAGAGATCTTATTTCGGAATCTAGCACAGATACGCAGTATTTT. The whole variable domain, filled in from reference TRBV15 and TRBJ2-3, reads DAMVIQNPRYQVTQFGKPVTLSCSQTLNHNVMYWYQQKSSQAPKLLFHYYDKDFNNEADTPDNFQSRRPNTSFCFLDIRSPGLGDTAMYLCATSRDLISESSTDTQYFGPGTRLTVL.

The V gene is TRBV7-9, the J gene TRBJ1-3; a weak D match, TRBD1 (5 bases). Germline V gene lookup returns CDR1 SEHNR and CDR2 FQNEAQ (reference sequence). The V end was cut by 0 bases, the J end by 0 bases, with 6 bases between. The length of the CDR3 is 15 residues. The CDR3 protein is CASSLAGPSGNTIYF. CDR3 nucleotide sequence: TGTGCCAGCAGCTTAGCGGGGCCCTCTGGAAACACCATATATTTT.

The table lists this clonotype with many counts. The rearrangement joins TRBV6-1 to TRBJ2-1; D is possibly TRBD2 (6 bases). This CDR3 spans 16 amino acids. Germline V CDR1 and CDR2: MNHNS, SASEGT. V dropped 5 bases and J dropped 0 bases, with 14 bases sitting between them. CDR3 region: CASSWRSRGSYNEQFF. The CDR3 coding sequence is TGTGCCAGCAGTTGGCGGTCGCGGGGCTCCTACAATGAGCAGTTCTTC.

The chain uses TRBV30 and TRBJ1-2; no definite D call. V was clipped by 2 bases and J by 8 bases, with 15 bases between them. CDR3 length: 13 residues. Germline CDR1 is GTSNPN and CDR2 is SVGIG (reference sequence). DNA of the CDR3: TGTGCCTGGAGTCAAGGCCTACCGGTCGGCTACACCTTC. Its translation is CAWSQGLPVGYTF.

This sequence joins TRBV6-2 or TRBV6-3 and TRBJ1-2; 7 nucleotides agree with TRBD1. The V and J ends lost 2 bases and 8 bases, in that order; junction bases with no gene match: 8. This CDR3 spans 14 amino acids. The germline gives CDR1 MNHEY, CDR2 SVGEGT. The CDR3 region is CASSYTQGSGGYTF. The CDR3 DNA sequence: TGTGCCAGCAGTTACACACAGGGGTCCGGAGGCTACACCTTC.

With regard to this clonotype: The junction and the germline gene differ at one end; a read error may be behind it. This sequence joins TRBV6-1 and TRBJ2-5; TRBD1 agrees at 9 bases. The germline CDR1 and CDR2 sequences are MNHNS and SASEGT. This CDR3 contains 13 residues. The CDR3 sequence: CTSSRTGVGTQYF. The CDR3 DNA follows: TGTACCAGCAGTCGGACAGGGGTGGGGACCCAGTACTTC.

This clonotype was seen ten or more times. The chain is built from TRBV11-3 and TRBJ2-5, with 7 bases aligning to TRBD1. The ends lost 2 bases at V and 2 bases at J; junction bases unmatched: 14. The CDR3 runs to 18 residues. Germline loops: CDR1 SGHNT, CDR2 YENEEA. The CDR3 DNA follows: TGTGCCAGCAGCTTATATTCTTGGCGACAGGGCTATCAAGAGACCCAGTACTTC. Translated: CASSLYSWRQGYQETQYF. Together with reference TRBV11-3 and TRBJ2-5, the CDR3 gives the full variable domain: EAGVVQSPRYKIIEKKQPVAFWCNPISGHNTLYWYLQNLGQGPELLIRYENEEAVDDSQLPKDRFSAERLKGVDSTLKIQPAELGDSAVYLCASSLYSWRQGYQETQYFGPGTRLLVL.

This clonotype has a count of ten or more. J is TRBJ2-1 and V is TRBV20-1; the match to TRBD2 covers 10 bases. The CDR3 has 15 residues. Germline V gene data show CDR1 as DFQATT and CDR2 as SNEGSKA (reference sequence). The V segment lost 6 bases and the J segment 4 bases; nucleotides outside the gene matches: 9. The DNA of the CDR3 is TGCAGTGCCGAAGGAGCGGGAGGGCGTTACAATGAGCAGTTCTTC. It encodes CSAEGAGGRYNEQFF.

The CDR3 region is CAISVADSYEQYF. CDR3 nucleotides: TGTGCCATCAGTGTAGCGGATTCCTACGAGCAGTACTTC. The chain links TRBV10-3 to TRBJ2-7, with D perhaps matching TRBD2 (6 bases). The CDR3 has 13 amino acids. The V gene's germline CDR1 is ENHRY and CDR2 SYGVKD. Trimming took 4 bases from V and 1 from J, leaving 8 bases between them.

Regarding this clonotype: A much larger clone sits a single nucleotide away, making a read error possible. The chain employs TRBV15 and TRBJ1-2, with a possible D match to TRBD1 (6 bases). Per germline, CDR1 LNHNV and CDR2 YYDKDF (reference sequence). The length of the CDR3 is 16 residues. Here the CDR3 DNA reads TGTGCCACCAGCAGGACAGGACAGTCGGCTAACCATGGCTACACCTTC. Residues: CATSRTGQSANHGYTF.

This clonotype has more than one count but fewer than ten. The V call is TRBV9, the J call TRBJ1-3; D is perhaps TRBD1 (6 bases). CDR1 is SGDLS and CDR2 is YYNGEE in the germline V gene. The CDR3 runs to 15 residues. Trimming shortened V by 3 bases and J by 3 bases, and 13 bases separated the two germline ends. The DNA for the CDR3 is TGTGCCAGCAGCGCCTTTCAGGGGCGTGGAAACACCATATATTTT. Amino acids: CASSAFQGRGNTIYF.

This clonotype was found many times. This chain connects TRBV12-3 or TRBV12-4 to TRBJ2-2; 7 bases match TRBD1. This CDR3 is built from 16 residues. J gave up 0 bases and V 6 bases, and 7 bases lay outside the gene matches. The CDR3 here is CASSPSGTANTGELFF. DNA of the CDR3: TGTGCCAGCAGCCCCTCCGGGACAGCGAACACCGGGGAGCTGTTTTTT.

This clonotype was picked up many times. The gene calls are TRBV6-1 and TRBJ2-1; maybe TRBD2 (6 bases). Germline values: CDR1 MNHNS, CDR2 SASEGT. With 6 bases removed from V and 10 bases from J, the gap between germline ends came to 10 bases. The CDR3 sequence is 11 residues long. DNA of the CDR3: TGTGCCAGCAGACGACTAGAGGAGCAGTTCTTC. Protein product: CASRRLEEQFF.

This clonotype was picked up many times. The genes are TRBV18 and TRBJ2-5; D remains unclear. The CDR3 is 13 residues long. Per the germline V gene, CDR1 is KGHSH and CDR2 is LQKENI. V gave up 2 bases and J gave up 2 bases, with 6 bases separating them. The CDR3 sequence: CASSPILQETQYF. The CDR3 DNA sequence: TGTGCCAGCTCACCAATATTGCAAGAGACCCAGTACTTC.

This clonotype was counted only a few times. The rearrangement uses TRBV2 and TRBJ2-2, with 7 bases matching TRBD2. J was trimmed by 3 bases and V by 0 bases; bases with no gene match: 4. The CDR3 contains 16 residues. Per germline, CDR1 SNHLY and CDR2 FYNNEI. CDR3 in amino acids: CASSEAGTTYTGELFF. The CDR3 bases are TGTGCCAGCAGTGAAGCAGGGACTACCTACACCGGGGAGCTGTTTTTT. Full variable domain (rest looked up from reference TRBV2 and TRBJ2-2): EPEVTQTPSHQVTQMGQEVILRCVPISNHLYFYWYRQILGQKVEFLVSFYNNEISEKSEIFDDQFSVERPDGSNFTLKIRSTKLEDSAMYFCASSEAGTTYTGELFFGEGSRLTVL.

This clonotype was detected many times. The chain recombines TRBV3-1 with TRBJ2-7, with a tentative D call TRBD2 (6 bases). CDR3 length: 15 amino acids. Germline CDR1 is LGHDT and CDR2 is YNNKEL (reference sequence). V was trimmed by 4 bases and J by 2 bases, leaving 15 bases between them. The DNA of the CDR3 is TGTGCCAGCAGCCCTTTCGAGGGAGGCGCCTACGAGCAGTACTTC. Translated, it gives CASSPFEGGAYEQYF.